This T cell receptor beta chain was retrieved from a study of early T cells in non-severe SARS-CoV-2 infection. Turning to the study itself: Chains from this unsorted whole-blood bulk RNA could not be paired. Findings and limits, study-wide: Using VDJdb, the matching emphasized anti-spike CD8 responses while missing private and CD4 specificities.

In the case of this clonotype: Its antigen is not known.

The TCR library protocol was used to attach unique molecular identifiers. These identifiers were attached to individual cDNA molecules. TCRdb re-derived calls from the 5' RACE reads in MiXCR, one entry per CDR3 protein. The data show tens of thousands of distinct CDR3 sequences, 10% to 15% seen once. This sequence originates from an adult who was a healthcare worker with PCR-confirmed SARS-CoV-2 infection or an uninfected control (not recorded which). Sequences were obtained from whole blood.

CDR3 loop: CASSTDANTGELFF. The CDR3 nucleotides read TGTGCCAGTAGTACGGACGCGAACACCGGGGAGCTGTTTTTT. The genes are TRBV19 and TRBJ2-2; unclear D gene. The CDR3 totals 14 residues. V lost 4 bases and J lost 0, with 6 bases in between. Germline loops: CDR1 LNHDA, CDR2 SQIVND (reference sequence).